These 6 T cell receptor beta chains came from one sample sequenced in a study of T cell repertoires in ileal Crohn's disease. This table comes from immunoSEQ multiplex PCR, and its TCRdb copy is limited to in-frame clones, with some not included. The repertoire holds 15,000 to 20,000 clones, with about 92% as singletons. Sequencing used ileal tissue. The receptors stem from an adult with Crohn's disease.

This clone was seen a single time. This chain connects TRBV11-1 to TRBJ1-6; 10 bases agree with TRBD1. The germline gives CDR1 SGHAT, CDR2 FQDESV (reference sequence). This CDR3 region has 18 residues. Trimming cost V 5 bases and J 3 bases; bases outside gene matches: 10. CDR3 region: CASSKTGTGAGYNSPLHF. CDR3 nucleotide sequence: TGTGCCAGCAGCAAGACCGGGACAGGGGCGGGCTATAATTCACCCCTCCACTTT.

CDR3 loop: CASSPTRQASGANVLTF. The CDR3 DNA reads as TGTGCCAGCAGCCCCACCCGACAGGCCTCTGGGGCCAACGTCCTGACTTTC. V and J are TRBV13 and TRBJ2-6; D is possibly TRBD1 (6 bases). The ends were cut back, 5 bases at V and 0 bases at J, with 14 bases in the middle. CDR1 and CDR2 (germline): PRHDT, FYEKMQ (reference sequence). The CDR3 has 17 amino acids.

This clone came up once. The chain has TRBV6-5 and TRBJ1-6, with TRBD1 matching 8 bases. The CDR3 runs 15 residues. Germline values: CDR1 MNHEY, CDR2 SVGAGI. The trim removed 8 bases at V and 7 bases at J, leaving 10 bases unmatched. The CDR3 protein is CASGPGTGPNSPLHF. The CDR3 DNA reads as TGTGCCAGCGGACCAGGGACAGGCCCCAATTCACCCCTCCACTTT.

CDR3 coding DNA: TGTGCCAGCAGCTTAGCGGCATTTGAAGCTTTCTTT. Protein: CASSLAAFEAFF. This chain uses TRBV7-6 with TRBJ1-1; the D is unclear. Germline values: CDR1 SGHVS, CDR2 FNYEAQ. V lost 0 bases and J lost 7, with 6 bases in between. The CDR3 sequence is 12 residues long.

This clone was seen only a few times. The genes are TRBV7-9 and TRBJ2-3, with 13 positions matching TRBD2. The J segment lost 2 bases and the V segment lost 0 bases, leaving 8 bases of the junction unmatched. Germline V lookup: CDR1 SEHNR, CDR2 FQNEAQ (reference sequence). The CDR3 sequence is 19 residues long. CDR3 nucleotide sequence: TGTGCCAGCAGCTTAGCGCCCCGACTAGCGGGGGGCCTCACAGATACGCAGTATTTT. The encoded protein is CASSLAPRLAGGLTDTQYF.

The J gene is TRBJ2-7, the V gene TRBV19; maybe TRBD1 (5 bases). Per the germline V gene, CDR1 is LNHDA and CDR2 is SQIVND (reference sequence). The CDR3 runs 14 residues. V shed 1 base and J shed 3 bases, with 10 bases lying between them. The chain's CDR3 is CASSIGSQGYEQYF. Here the CDR3 DNA reads TGTGCCAGTAGTATAGGTAGTCAGGGCTACGAGCAGTACTTC. The full variable domain, completed using reference TRBV19 and TRBJ2-7, is DGGITQSPKYLFRKEGQNVTLSCEQNLNHDAMYWYRQDPGQGLRLIYYSQIVNDFQKGDIAEGYSVSREKKESFPLTVTSAQKNPTAFYLCASSIGSQGYEQYFGPGTRLTVT.